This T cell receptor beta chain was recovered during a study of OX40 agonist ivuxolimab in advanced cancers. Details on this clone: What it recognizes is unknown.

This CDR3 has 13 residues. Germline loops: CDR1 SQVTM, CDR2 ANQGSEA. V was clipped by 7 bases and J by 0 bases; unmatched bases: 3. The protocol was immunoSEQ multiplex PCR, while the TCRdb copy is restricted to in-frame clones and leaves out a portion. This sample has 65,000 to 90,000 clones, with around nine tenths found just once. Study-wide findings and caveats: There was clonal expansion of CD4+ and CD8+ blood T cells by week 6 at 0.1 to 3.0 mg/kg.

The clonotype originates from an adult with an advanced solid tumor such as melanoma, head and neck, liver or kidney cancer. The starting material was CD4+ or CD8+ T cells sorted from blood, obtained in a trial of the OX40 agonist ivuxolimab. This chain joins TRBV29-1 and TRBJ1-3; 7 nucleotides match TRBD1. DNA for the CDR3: TGCAGCGCCAACAGGGGCTCTGGAAACACCATATATTTT. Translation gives CSANRGSGNTIYF.